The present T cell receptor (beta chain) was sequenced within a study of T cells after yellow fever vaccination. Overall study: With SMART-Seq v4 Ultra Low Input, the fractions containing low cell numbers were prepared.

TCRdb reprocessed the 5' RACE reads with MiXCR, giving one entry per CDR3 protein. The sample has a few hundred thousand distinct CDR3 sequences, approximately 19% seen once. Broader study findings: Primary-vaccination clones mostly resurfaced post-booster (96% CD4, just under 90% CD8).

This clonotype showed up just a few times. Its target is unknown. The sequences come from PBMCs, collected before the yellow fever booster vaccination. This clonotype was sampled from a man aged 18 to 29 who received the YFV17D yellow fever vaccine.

CDR3 region: CASSSFSGPDTQYF. For the CDR3, the DNA is TGTGCCAGCAGCTCTTTCTCCGGCCCCGATACGCAGTATTTT. The V gene is TRBV7-2, the J gene TRBJ2-3; D is undetermined. This CDR3 is 14 amino acids long. Trimming stripped 4 bases from V and 6 bases from J, with 14 bases between. Germline V gene sequence: CDR1 SGHTA, CDR2 FQGNSA.